A selection of T cell receptor beta chains follows, all from one sample in a study of CXCR3-negative and CXCR3-positive naive CD8 T cells. TCRdb reanalyzed the 5' RACE reads and collapses them to one entry per CDR3 protein, without DNA. The listing contains tens of thousands of distinct CDR3 sequences. Input material: naive CXCR3- CD8+ T cells from blood. Source of these receptors: a human donor in good health. Some clones in this sample may be carry-over from other donors' samples. CDR3s include the opening cysteine and the closing phenylalanine or tryptophan.

J gene: TRBJ1-1; V gene: TRBV6-2/TRBV6-3; CDR3 protein: CASSYPKGQVVNEAFF
J gene: TRBJ2-7; V gene: TRBV19; CDR3 protein: CASAAGGGLEQYF
J gene: TRBJ1-1; V gene: TRBV15; CDR3 protein: CATSRDEVPEAFF
J gene: TRBJ1-2; V gene: TRBV4-3; CDR3 protein: CASSQDRDRVFFYGYTF
J gene: TRBJ2-7; V gene: TRBV29-1; CDR3 protein: CSGTVTGAYEQYF
J gene: TRBJ1-2; V gene: TRBV28; CDR3 protein: CASSFFGNDGYTF
J gene: TRBJ2-1; V gene: TRBV3-1; CDR3 protein: CASSLGVSGSSEQFF
J gene: TRBJ2-7; V gene: TRBV28; CDR3 protein: CASARSYEQYF
J gene: TRBJ1-1; V gene: TRBV11-2; CDR3 protein: CASSLDRAGTEAFF
J gene: TRBJ2-7; V gene: TRBV7-9; CDR3 protein: CASSLRTRAYEQYF
J gene: TRBJ1-1; V gene: TRBV2; CDR3 protein: CASSENLGTALMAEAFF
J gene: TRBJ2-3; V gene: TRBV20-1; CDR3 protein: CSASILADLMDTQYF
J gene: TRBJ2-1; V gene: TRBV2; CDR3 protein: CASSERSVVRGLSMNERFF
J gene: TRBJ2-7; V gene: TRBV29-1; CDR3 protein: CSVEQGSYEQYF